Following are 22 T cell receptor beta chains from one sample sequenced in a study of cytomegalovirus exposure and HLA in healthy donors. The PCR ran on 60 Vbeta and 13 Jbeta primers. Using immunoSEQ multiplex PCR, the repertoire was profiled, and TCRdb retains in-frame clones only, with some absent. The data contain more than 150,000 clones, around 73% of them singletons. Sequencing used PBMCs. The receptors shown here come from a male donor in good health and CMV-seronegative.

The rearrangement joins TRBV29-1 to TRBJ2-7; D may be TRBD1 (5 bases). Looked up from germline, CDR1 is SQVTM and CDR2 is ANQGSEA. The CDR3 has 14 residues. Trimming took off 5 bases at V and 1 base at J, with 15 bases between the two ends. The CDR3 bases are TGCAGCGTTCTCGGCGGACAAGTGTCCTACGAGCAGTACTTC. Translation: CSVLGGQVSYEQYF.

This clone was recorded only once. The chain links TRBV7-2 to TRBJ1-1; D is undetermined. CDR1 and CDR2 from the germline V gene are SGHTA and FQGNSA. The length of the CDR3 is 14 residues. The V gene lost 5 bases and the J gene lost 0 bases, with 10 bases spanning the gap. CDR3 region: CASSPQMMNTEAFF. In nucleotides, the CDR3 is TGTGCCAGCAGCCCACAGATGATGAACACTGAAGCTTTCTTT.

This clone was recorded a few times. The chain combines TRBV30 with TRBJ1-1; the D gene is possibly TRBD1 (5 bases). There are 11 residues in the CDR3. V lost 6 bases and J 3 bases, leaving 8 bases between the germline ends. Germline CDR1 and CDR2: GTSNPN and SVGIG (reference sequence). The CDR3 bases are TGTGCCTGCTCAGGGTACACTGAAGCTTTCTTT. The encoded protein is CACSGYTEAFF.

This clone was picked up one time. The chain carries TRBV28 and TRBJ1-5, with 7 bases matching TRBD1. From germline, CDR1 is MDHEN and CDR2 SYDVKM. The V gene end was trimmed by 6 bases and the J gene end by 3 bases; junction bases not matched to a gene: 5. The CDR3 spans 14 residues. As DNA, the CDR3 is TGTGCCAGCAGAGGGACAGAGACCAATCAGCCCCAGCATTTT. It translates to CASRGTETNQPQHF.

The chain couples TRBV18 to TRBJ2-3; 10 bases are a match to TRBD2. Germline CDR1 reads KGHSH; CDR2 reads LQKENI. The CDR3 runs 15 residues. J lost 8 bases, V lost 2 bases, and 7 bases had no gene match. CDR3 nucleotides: TGTGCCAGCTCACCAAAAGCGGGGGGGCAATCTACGCAGTATTTT. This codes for CASSPKAGGQSTQYF. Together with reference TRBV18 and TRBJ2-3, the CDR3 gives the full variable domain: NAGVMQNPRHLVRRRGQEARLRCSPMKGHSHVYWYRQLPEEGLKFMVYLQKENIIDESGMPKERFSAEFPKEGPSILRIQQVVRGDSAAYFCASSPKAGGQSTQYFGPGTRLTVL.

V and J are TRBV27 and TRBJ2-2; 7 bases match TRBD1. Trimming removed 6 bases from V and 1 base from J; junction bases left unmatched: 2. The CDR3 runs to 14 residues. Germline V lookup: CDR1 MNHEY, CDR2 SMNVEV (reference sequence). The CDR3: CASRPGGNTGELFF. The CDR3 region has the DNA TGTGCCAGCAGGCCAGGGGGGAACACCGGGGAGCTGTTTTTT.

CDR3 DNA: TGTGCCAGCAGCTTATCGGTCAATGAGCAGTTCTTC. Amino acid sequence: CASSLSVNEQFF. The rearrangement uses TRBV7-3 and TRBJ2-1; no firm D call. Trimming took off 2 bases at V and 6 bases at J, with 5 bases between the two ends. This CDR3 contains 12 residues. Germline lookup yields CDR1 SGHTA and CDR2 FQGTGA.

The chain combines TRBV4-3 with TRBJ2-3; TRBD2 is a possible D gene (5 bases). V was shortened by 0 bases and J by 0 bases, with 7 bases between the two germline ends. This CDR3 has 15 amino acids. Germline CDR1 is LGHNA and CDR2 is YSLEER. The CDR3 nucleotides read TGCGCCAGCAGCCAAGATGGAGGTAGCACAGATACGCAGTATTTT. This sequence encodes CASSQDGGSTDTQYF.

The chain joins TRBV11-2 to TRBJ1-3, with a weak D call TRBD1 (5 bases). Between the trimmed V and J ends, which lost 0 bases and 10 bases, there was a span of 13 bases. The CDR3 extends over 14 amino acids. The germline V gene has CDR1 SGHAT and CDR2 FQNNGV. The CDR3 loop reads CASSLDPPPGTIYF. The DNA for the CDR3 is TGTGCCAGCAGCTTAGATCCCCCCCCAGGGACCATATATTTT.

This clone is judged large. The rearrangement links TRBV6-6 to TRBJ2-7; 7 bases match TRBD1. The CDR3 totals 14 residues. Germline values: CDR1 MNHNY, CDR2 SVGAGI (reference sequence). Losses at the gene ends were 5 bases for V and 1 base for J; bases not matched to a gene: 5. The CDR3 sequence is CASSGTVFSYEQYF. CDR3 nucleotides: TGTGCCAGCAGTGGGACAGTCTTTTCCTACGAGCAGTACTTC.

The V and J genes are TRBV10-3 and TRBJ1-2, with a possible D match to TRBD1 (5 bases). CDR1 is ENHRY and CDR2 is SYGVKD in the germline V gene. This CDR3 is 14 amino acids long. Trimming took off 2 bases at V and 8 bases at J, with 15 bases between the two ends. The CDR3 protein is CAISEVYDGAGYTF. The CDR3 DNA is TGTGCCATCAGTGAGGTGTACGATGGGGCCGGCTACACCTTC.

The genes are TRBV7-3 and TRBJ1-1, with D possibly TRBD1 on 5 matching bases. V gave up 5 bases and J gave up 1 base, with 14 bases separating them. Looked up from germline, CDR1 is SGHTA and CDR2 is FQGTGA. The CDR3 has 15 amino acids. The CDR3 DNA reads TGTGCCAGCAGCGTCGGGGGGACGGGGAACACTGAAGCTTTCTTT. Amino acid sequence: CASSVGGTGNTEAFF. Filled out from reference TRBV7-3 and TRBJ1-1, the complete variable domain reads GAGVSQTPSNKVTEKGKYVELRCDPISGHTALYWYRQSLGQGPEFLIYFQGTGAADDSGLPNDRFFAVRPEGSVSTLKIQRTERGDSAVYLCASSVGGTGNTEAFFGQGTRLTVV.

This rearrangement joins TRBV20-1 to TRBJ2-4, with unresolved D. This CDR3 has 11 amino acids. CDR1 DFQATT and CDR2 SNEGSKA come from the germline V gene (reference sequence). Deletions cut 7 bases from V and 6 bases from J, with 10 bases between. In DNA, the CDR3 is TGCAGTGTACCAGACTCAAACATTCAGTACTTC. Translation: CSVPDSNIQYF.

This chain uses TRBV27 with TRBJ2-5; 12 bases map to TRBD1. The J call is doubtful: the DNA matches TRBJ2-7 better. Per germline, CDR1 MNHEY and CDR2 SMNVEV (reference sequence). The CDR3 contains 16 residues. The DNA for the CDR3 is TGTGCCAGCAGCCGATTCGGGACAGGGGGCAAATACGAGCAGTACTTC. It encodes CASSRFGTGGKYEQYF.

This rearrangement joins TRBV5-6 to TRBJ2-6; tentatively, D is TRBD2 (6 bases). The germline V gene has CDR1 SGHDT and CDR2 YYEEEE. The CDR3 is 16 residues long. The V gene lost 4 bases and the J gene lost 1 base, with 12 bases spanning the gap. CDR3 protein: CASSPGLSSGANVLTF. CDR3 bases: TGTGCCAGCAGCCCGGGACTCAGTTCTGGGGCCAACGTCCTGACTTTC.

CDR3 region: CASSTQGDPTDTQYF. The CDR3 coding sequence is TGCGCCAGCAGCACGCAGGGGGACCCCACAGATACGCAGTATTTT. The rearrangement links TRBV5-1 to TRBJ2-3; 7 nucleotides agree with TRBD1. The CDR3 has 15 residues. Germline trimming cut 4 bases from V and 2 bases from J; bases unmatched to any gene: 7. Germline CDR1 and CDR2: SGHRS and YFSETQ.

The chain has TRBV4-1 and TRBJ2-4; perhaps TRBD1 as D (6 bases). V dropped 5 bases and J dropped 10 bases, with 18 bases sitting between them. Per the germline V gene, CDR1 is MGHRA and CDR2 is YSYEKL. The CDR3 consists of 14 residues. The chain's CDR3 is CASSYEGDIGIQYF. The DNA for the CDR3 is TGCGCCAGCAGCTATGAGGGGGACATAGGGATTCAGTACTTC.

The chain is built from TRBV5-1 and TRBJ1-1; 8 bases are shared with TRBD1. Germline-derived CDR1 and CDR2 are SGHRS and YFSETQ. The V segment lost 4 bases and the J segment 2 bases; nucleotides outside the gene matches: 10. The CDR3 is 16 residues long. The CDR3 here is CASSRRGQGDNTEAFF. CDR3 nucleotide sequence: TGCGCCAGCAGCCGGAGAGGACAGGGAGATAACACTGAAGCTTTCTTT.

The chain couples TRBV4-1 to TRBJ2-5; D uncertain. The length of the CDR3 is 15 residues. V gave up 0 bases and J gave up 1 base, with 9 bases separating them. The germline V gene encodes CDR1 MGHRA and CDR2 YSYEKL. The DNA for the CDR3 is TGCGCCAGCAGCCAAGAAGGAACAGTCCAAGAGACCCAGTACTTC. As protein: CASSQEGTVQETQYF.

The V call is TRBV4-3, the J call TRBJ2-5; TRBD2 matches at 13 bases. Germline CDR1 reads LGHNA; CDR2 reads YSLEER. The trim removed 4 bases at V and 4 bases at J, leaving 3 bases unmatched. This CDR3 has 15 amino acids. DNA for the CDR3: TGCGCCAGCAGCCGAGGACTAGCGGGAGCAGAGACCCAGTACTTC. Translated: CASSRGLAGAETQYF.

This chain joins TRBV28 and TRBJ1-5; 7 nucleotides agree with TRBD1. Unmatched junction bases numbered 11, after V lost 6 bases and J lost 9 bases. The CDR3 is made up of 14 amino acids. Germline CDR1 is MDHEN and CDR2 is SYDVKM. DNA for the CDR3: TGTGCCAGCAGACCCGGACAGGATCCAGGGCCCCAGCATTTT. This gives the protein CASRPGQDPGPQHF.

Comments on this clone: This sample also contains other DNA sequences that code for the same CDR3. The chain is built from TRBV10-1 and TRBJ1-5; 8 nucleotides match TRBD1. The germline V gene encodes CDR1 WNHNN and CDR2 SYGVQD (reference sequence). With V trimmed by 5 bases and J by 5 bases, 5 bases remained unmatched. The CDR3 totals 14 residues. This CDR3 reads CASSSGQGDQPQHF. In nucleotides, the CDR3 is TGCGCCAGCAGTTCCGGACAGGGCGATCAGCCCCAGCATTTT.